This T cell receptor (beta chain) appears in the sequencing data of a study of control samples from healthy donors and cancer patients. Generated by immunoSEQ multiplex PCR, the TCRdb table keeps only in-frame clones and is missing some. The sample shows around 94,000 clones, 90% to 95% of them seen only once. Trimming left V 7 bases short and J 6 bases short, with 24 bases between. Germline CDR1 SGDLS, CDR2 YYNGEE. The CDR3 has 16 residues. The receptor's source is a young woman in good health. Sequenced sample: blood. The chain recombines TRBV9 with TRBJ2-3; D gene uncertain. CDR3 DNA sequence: TGTGCCAGCCTCTCCTCGGGCCTAGATAGAAGGGATACGCAGTATTTT. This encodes CASLSSGLDRRDTQYF.